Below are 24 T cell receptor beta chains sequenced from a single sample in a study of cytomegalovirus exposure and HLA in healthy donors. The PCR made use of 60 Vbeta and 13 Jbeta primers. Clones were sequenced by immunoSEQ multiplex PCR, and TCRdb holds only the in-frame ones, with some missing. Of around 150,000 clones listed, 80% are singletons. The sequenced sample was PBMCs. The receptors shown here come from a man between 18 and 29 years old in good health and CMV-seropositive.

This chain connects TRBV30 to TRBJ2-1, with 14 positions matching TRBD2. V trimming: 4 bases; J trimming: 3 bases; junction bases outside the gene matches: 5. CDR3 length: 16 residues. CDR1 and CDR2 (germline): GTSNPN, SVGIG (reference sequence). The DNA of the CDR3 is TGTGCCTGGACCCCGGGACTAGCGGGAGTCTACAATGAGCAGTTCTTC. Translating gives CAWTPGLAGVYNEQFF.

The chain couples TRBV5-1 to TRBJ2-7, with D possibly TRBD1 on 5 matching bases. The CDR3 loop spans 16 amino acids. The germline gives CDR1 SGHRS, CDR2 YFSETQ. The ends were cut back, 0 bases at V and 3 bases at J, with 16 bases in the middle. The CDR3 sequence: CASSLAGRAGLYEQYF. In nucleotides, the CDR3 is TGCGCCAGCAGCTTGGCTGGGCGAGCAGGGCTCTACGAGCAGTACTTC. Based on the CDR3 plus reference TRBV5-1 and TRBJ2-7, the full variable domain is KAGVTQTPRYLIKTRGQQVTLSCSPISGHRSVSWYQQTPGQGLQFLFEYFSETQRNKGNFPGRFSGRQFSNSRSEMNVSTLELGDSALYLCASSLAGRAGLYEQYFGPGTRLTVT.

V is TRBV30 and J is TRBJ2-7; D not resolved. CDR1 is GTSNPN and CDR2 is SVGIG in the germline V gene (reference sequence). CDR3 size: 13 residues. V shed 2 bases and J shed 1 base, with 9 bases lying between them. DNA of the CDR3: TGTGCCTGGAGTAGAACGGGTTCCTACGAGCAGTACTTC. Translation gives CAWSRTGSYEQYF.

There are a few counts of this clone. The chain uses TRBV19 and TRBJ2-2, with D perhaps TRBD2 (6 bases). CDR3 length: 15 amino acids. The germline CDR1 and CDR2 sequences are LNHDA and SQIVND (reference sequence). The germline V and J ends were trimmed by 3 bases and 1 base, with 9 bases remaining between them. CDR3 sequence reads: CASSMRDRNTGELFF. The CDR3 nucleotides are TGTGCCAGTAGTATGCGGGATAGGAACACCGGGGAGCTGTTTTTT.

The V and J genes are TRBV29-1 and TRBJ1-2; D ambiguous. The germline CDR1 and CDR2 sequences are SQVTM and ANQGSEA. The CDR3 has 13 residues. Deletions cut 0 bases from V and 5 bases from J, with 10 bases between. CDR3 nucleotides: TGCAGCGTTGAAGACAGACAAACGTATGGCTACACCTTC. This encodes CSVEDRQTYGYTF.

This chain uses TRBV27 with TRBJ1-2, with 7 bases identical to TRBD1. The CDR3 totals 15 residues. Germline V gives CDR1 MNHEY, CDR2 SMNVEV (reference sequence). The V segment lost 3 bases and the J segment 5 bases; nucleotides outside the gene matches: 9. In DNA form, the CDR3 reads TGTGCCAGCAGTTTCGACGCCGGGACAGCTTATGGCTACACCTTC. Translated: CASSFDAGTAYGYTF.

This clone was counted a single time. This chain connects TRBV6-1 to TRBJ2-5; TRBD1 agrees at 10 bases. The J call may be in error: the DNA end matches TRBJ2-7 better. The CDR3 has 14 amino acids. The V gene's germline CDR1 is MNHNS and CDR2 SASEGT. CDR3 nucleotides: TGTGCCAGCGATCGCGGACAGGGGGCCTACGAGCAGTACTTC. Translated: CASDRGQGAYEQYF.

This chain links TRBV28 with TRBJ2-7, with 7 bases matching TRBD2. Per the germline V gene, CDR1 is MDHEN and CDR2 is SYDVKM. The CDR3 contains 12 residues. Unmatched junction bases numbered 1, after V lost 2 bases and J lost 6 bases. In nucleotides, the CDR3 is TGTGCCAGCAGTTTAGGGGGGGGCGAGCAGTACTTC. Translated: CASSLGGGEQYF.

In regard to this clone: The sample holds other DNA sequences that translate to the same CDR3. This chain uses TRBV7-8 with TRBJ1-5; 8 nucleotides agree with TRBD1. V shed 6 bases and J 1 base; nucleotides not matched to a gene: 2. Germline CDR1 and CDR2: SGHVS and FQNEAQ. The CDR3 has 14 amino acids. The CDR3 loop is CASRQGASNQPQHF. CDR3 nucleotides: TGTGCCAGCAGGCAGGGGGCGAGCAATCAGCCCCAGCATTTT.

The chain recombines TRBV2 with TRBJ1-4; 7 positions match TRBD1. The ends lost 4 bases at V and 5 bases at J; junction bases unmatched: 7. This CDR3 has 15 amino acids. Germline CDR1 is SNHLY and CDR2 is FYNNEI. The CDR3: CASSARGTENEKLFF. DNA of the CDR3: TGTGCCAGCAGTGCCCGGGGGACAGAGAATGAAAAACTGTTTTTT. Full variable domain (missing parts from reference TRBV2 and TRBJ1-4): EPEVTQTPSHQVTQMGQEVILRCVPISNHLYFYWYRQILGQKVEFLVSFYNNEISEKSEIFDDQFSVERPDGSNFTLKIRSTKLEDSAMYFCASSARGTENEKLFFGSGTQLSVL.

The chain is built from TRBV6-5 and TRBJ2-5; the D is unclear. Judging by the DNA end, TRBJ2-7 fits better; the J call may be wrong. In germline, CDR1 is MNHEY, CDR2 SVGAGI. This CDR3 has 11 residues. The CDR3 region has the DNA TGTGCCAGCAGTTTCCTCCACGAGCAGTACTTC. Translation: CASSFLHEQYF.

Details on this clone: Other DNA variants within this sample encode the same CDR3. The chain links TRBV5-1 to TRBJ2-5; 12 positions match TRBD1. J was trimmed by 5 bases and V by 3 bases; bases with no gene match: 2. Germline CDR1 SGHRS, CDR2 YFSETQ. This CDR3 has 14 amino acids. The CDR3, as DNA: TGCGCCAGCAGCTCCGGGACAGGGGGCGAGACCCAGTACTTC. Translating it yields CASSSGTGGETQYF.

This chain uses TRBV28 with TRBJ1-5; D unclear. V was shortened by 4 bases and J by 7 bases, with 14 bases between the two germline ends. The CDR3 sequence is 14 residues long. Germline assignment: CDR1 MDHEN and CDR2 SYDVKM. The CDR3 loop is CASSSMGWEQPQHF. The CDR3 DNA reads TGTGCCAGCAGTTCCATGGGATGGGAGCAGCCCCAGCATTTT.

The DNA of the CDR3 is TGCGCCAGCAGCTTCAGTTCGCCGGGGATCGAAGCTTTCTTT. Its protein is CASSFSSPGIEAFF. The chain joins TRBV5-1 to TRBJ1-1; the D is unclear. Germline lookup yields CDR1 SGHRS and CDR2 YFSETQ. The CDR3 has 14 residues. V was shortened by 2 bases and J by 8 bases, with 16 bases between the two germline ends.

The CDR3 DNA reads as TGTGCCAGTAGTATAGGGGGCGGACGGGGGGATACGCAGTATTTT. It is translated as CASSIGGGRGDTQYF. V usage is TRBV19 and J usage is TRBJ2-3; D perhaps matches TRBD2 (6 bases). The CDR3 runs 15 residues. Trimming shortened V by 1 base and J by 6 bases, and 14 bases separated the two germline ends. Germline V CDR1 and CDR2: LNHDA, SQIVND (reference sequence).

CDR3 coding DNA: TGCGCCAGCAGCCAAGATGGGACAGGGGATGTTGAGCAGTTCTTC. Amino acid sequence: CASSQDGTGDVEQFF. This chain links TRBV4-1 with TRBJ2-1; 10 nucleotides agree with TRBD1. The ends lost 0 bases at V and 9 bases at J; junction bases unmatched: 5. This CDR3 has 15 residues. The germline V gene encodes CDR1 MGHRA and CDR2 YSYEKL.

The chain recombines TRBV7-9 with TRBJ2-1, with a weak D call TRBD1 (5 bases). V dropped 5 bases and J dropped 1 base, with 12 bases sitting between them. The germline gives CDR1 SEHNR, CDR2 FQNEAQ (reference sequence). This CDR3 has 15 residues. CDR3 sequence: CASSPAGHSYNEQFF. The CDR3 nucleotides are TGTGCCAGCAGCCCCGCTGGACATTCCTACAATGAGCAGTTCTTC.

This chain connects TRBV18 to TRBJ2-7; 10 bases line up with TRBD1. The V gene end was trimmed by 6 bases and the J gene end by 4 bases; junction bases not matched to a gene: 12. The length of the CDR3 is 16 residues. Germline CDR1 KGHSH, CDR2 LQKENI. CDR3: CASSFGGRQGAYEQYF. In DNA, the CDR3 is TGTGCCAGCTCCTTTGGGGGGCGACAGGGGGCGTACGAGCAGTACTTC.

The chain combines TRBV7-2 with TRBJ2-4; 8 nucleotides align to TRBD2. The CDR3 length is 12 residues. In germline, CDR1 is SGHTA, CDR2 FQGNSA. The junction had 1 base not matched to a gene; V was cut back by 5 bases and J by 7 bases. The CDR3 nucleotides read TGTGCCAGCAGCAAGCGGGAGAACATTCAGTACTTC. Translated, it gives CASSKRENIQYF. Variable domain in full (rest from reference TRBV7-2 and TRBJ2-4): GAGVSQSPSNKVTEKGKDVELRCDPISGHTALYWYRQSLGQGLEFLIYFQGNSAPDKSGLPSDRFSAERTGGSVSTLTIQRTQQEDSAVYLCASSKRENIQYFGAGTRLSVL.

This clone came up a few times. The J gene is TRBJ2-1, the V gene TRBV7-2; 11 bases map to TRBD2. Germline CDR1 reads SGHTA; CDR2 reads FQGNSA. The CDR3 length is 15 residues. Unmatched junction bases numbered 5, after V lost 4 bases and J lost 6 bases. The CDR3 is CASSSVAGGINEQFF. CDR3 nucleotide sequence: TGTGCCAGCAGCTCCGTAGCGGGAGGGATCAATGAGCAGTTCTTC. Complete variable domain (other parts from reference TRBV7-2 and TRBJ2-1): GAGVSQSPSNKVTEKGKDVELRCDPISGHTALYWYRQSLGQGLEFLIYFQGNSAPDKSGLPSDRFSAERTGGSVSTLTIQRTQQEDSAVYLCASSSVAGGINEQFFGPGTRLTVL.

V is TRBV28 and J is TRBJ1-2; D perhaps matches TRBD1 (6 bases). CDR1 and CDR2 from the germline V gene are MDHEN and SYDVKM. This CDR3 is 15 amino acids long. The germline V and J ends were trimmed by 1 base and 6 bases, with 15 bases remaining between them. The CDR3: CASSLSGRQVHGYTF. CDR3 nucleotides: TGTGCCAGCAGTTTATCTGGGCGACAGGTCCATGGCTACACCTTC.

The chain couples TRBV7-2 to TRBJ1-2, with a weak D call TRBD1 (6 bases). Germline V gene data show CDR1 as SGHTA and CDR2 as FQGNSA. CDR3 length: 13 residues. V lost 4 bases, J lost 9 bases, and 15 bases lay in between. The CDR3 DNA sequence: TGTGCCAGCAGCTCGCCAACAGGGAGAAGCTACACCTTC. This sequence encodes CASSSPTGRSYTF.

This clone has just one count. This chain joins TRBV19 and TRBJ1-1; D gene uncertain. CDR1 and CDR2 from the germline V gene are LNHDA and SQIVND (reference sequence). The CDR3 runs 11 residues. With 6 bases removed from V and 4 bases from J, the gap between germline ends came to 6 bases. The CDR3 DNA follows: TGTGCCAGTAGGGAGGGCACTGAAGCTTTCTTT. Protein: CASREGTEAFF.

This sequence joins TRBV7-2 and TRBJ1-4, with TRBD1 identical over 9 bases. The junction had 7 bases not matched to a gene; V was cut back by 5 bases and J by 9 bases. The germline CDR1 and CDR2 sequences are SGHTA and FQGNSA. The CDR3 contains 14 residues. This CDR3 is CASSKRDRVQKLFF. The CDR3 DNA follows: TGTGCCAGCAGCAAGAGGGACAGGGTCCAAAAACTGTTTTTT.